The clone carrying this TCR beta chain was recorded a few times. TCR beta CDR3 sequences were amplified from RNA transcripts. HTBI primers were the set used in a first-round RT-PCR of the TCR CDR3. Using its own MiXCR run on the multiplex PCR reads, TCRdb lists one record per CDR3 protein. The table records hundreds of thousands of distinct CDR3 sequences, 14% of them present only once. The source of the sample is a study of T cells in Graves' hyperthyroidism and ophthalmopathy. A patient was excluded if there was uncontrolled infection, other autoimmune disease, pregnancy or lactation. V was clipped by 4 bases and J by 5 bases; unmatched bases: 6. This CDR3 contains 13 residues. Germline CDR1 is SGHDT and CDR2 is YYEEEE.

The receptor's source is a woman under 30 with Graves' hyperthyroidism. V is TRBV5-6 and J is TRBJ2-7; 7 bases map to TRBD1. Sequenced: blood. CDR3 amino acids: CASSPTGLHEQYF. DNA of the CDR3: TGTGCCAGCAGCCCGACAGGGTTACACGAGCAGTACTTC.